The sequence of this T cell receptor (beta chain) was determined in a study of molecular identifiers for immune sequencing clone quantification (dated by TCRdb to 2016 to 2019). Notes on the research overall: For a replicate experiment, the RNA from either 20,000 or 100,000 naive CD8 T cells was divided into five aliquots, and four of those aliquots went on to sequencing. This methods study benchmarked molecular-identifier clustering-based TCR repertoire sequencing (MIDCIRS) and TCR RNA copy counting, using CD8 T cells to do so.

Libraries of naive CD8 T cells were built from about 21,000 to 970,000 sorted cells, with 10%, 30% or 50% of the purified RNA used. Naive CD8 T cells were FACS-sorted as CD8+CD4-CCR7+CD45RA+ on a BD FACSAria II into RLT Plus buffer. To test detection sensitivity, Jurkat RNA equal to some 11 TCR copies was added to samples of roughly 18,000-1,100,000 naive CD8 T cells. CD8 T cells were enriched using RosetteSep CD8+ T Cell Enrichment Cocktail and Ficoll-Paque, and the enriched cells then underwent ACK red cell lysis. On the study overall, not on this receptor specifically: When barcode sub-clustering was not used, chimeric consensus sequences inflated TCR diversity, with chimeras reaching as high as 47%. The naive libraries included spiked-in Jurkat TCR RNA (fewer than 11 copies' worth), and this Jurkat TCR RNA is not part of the donor repertoire. Highly expanded clone sizes could be underestimated if identical TCR molecules share a barcode. Modeling estimated about three recovered TCR RNA copies per cell, compared with about 10 by digital PCR, which implies approximately 30% capture efficiency. In CMV-specific effector cells, clones with more than 20 RNA copies accounted for over 97% of molecules, whereas in naive cells such clones accounted for under 1%. Spiked-in Jurkat TCR RNA equal to a single cell's worth was reported to be detectable even within 1,100,000 naive CD8 T cells.

Receptors were amplified or captured by PCR. The instrument was an Illumina HiSeq 4000. Preparation of bulk TCR libraries followed a previously described approach, with the TCR primers listed in Table S5. The Qiagen AllPrep DNA/RNA kit was used to purify total RNA. Reads from multiple sequencing runs of the same library were pooled before analysis. The original pipeline was this. Reads were retained only if their TCR constant sequence matched exactly, and those retained reads were trimmed to 150 nt and grouped according to their 12-nt molecular barcodes. Reads in each barcode group were sub-clustered using a 15% Levenshtein threshold, and a quality-weighted consensus sequence was built for each RNA molecule. Non-functional sequences were discarded, and so were lower-count sequences lying one edit away from another sequence. Based on a fit of two negative binomial distributions, barcode sub-clusters having less than 20% of the maximum read count were discarded. Using fastp trimming at Q25 and MiXCR clonotype assembly, TCRdb reanalyzed the public sequencing data and kept in-frame beta chains. Duplicate CDR3 protein sequences are folded into a single record with the most common DNA and genes. For this entry, the V and J calls and clone size follow TCRdb and not the study's own pipeline. The sample table contains over 600,000 distinct CDR3 sequences; only one count was recorded for approximately 20% of them. Roughly 0.85% of the sample comes from the top ten.

There are many counts of this clonotype. Its target antigen remains unknown. There are no base qualities to consult, and no much larger clone falls within one base. From the germline V gene, CDR1 is KGHSH and CDR2 is LQKENI. Between the V and J ends, shortened by 6 bases and 0 bases respectively, the junction contains 14 bases. The CDR3 holds 15 amino acids from the cysteine to the phenylalanine. The entry retains the CDR3 DNA only, 45 bases that are in frame from base 1. Sequenced sample: naive CD8+ T cells from blood, with Jurkat cell RNA spiked in. Sample cell subset or site, as interpreted from the label and publication: FACS-sorted CD8+CD4-CCR7+CD45RA+ naive T cells. The source is a human donor in good health. Some libraries in this study had Jurkat cell RNA spiked in. Recombination connected TRBV18 to TRBJ1-1; 5 matching bases give a weak D call of TRBD1. Read as DNA, the sequence is TGTGCCAGCTCCGGGGGGGGAGGTGTGAACACTGAAGCTTTCTTT. This codes for CASSGGGGVNTEAFF.